The present T cell receptor beta chain was sequenced within a study of OX40 agonist ivuxolimab in advanced cancers. Profiling relied on immunoSEQ multiplex PCR, and the TCRdb table lists in-frame clones only, not all of them. The data hold tens of thousands of clones, with roughly four fifths observed a single time. The V segment lost 6 bases and the J segment 0 bases; nucleotides outside the gene matches: 8. The CDR3 sequence is 17 residues long. Germline V lookup: CDR1 MDHEN, CDR2 SYDVKM. The V and J genes are TRBV28 and TRBJ1-4, with 9 bases that match TRBD1. This TCR was recovered from an adult with an advanced solid tumor such as melanoma, head and neck, liver or kidney cancer. The specimen comprised CD4+ or CD8+ T cells sorted from blood, sampled in a trial of the OX40 agonist ivuxolimab. The CDR3 region has the DNA TGTGCCAGCAGACCTTTACAGGGGGCAACAACTAATGAAAAACTGTTTTTT. It encodes CASRPLQGATTNEKLFF.